The sequence of this T cell receptor (beta chain) was determined in a study of cytomegalovirus exposure and HLA in healthy donors. General study results and limits: Cytomegalovirus-associated status was assigned to 164 TCR beta chains. Subsequent analysis showed first-cohort TCR clusters tending to co-occur in some 120 validation repertoires.

The CDR3 is made up of 13 amino acids. The germline V gene has CDR1 MNHNS and CDR2 SASEGT. V lost 2 bases to trimming and J lost 5 bases, with 9 bases between them. Notes on this clone: Its matching antigen is unknown.

The method was immunoSEQ multiplex PCR; TCRdb's version includes in-frame clones alone and lacks a portion of them. The sample has about 82,000 clones, 85% to 95% seen once; the top ten hold approximately 0.67%. The sample consisted of PBMCs. The V gene is TRBV6-1, the J gene TRBJ1-2; possibly TRBD1 for D (5 bases). This clonotype originated in a man aged 18 to 29 in good health and CMV-seronegative. The CDR3 spells CASSEWAGYGYTF. The CDR3, as DNA: TGTGCCAGCAGTGAATGGGCAGGGTATGGCTACACCTTC.